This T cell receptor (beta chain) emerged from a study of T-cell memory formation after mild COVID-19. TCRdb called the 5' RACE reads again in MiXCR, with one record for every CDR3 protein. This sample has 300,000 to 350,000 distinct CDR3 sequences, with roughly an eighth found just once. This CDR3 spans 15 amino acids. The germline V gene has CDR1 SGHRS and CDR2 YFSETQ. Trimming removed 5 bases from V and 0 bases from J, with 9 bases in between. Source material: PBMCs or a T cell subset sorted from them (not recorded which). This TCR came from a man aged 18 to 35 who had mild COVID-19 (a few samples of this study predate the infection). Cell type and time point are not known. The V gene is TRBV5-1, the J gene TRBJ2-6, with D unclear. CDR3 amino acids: CASRAMDSGANVLTF. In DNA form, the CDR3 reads TGCGCCAGCAGGGCAATGGACTCTGGGGCCAACGTCCTGACTTTC.